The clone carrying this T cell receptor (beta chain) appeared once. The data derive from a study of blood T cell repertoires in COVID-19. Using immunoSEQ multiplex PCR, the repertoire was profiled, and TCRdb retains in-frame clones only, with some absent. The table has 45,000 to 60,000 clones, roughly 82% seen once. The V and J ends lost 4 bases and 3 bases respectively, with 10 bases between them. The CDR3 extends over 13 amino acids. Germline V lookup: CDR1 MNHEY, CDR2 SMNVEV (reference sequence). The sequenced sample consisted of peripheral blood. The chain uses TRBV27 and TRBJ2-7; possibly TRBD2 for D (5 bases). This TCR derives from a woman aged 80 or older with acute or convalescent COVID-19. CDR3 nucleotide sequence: TGTGCCAGCAGTTCTACTAGTAACTACGAGCAGTACTTC. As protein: CASSSTSNYEQYF.